The 26 T cell receptor beta chains listed next were all sequenced from one sample in a study of blood T cell repertoires in COVID-19. Clones were read by immunoSEQ multiplex PCR, and TCRdb kept only the in-frame ones, dropping some. The table records about 100,000 clones, roughly 85% of them present only once. Source material: PBMCs or T cells enriched from blood (not recorded which). Every receptor here comes from a woman in her forties or fifties who had recovered from COVID-19.

This sequence joins TRBV5-6 and TRBJ1-1; 9 bases match TRBD1. Germline CDR1 reads SGHDT; CDR2 reads YYEEEE. With 2 bases clipped from V and 0 bases from J, the junction kept 8 bases outside the gene matches. CDR3 length equals 17 residues. The CDR3, as DNA: TGTGCCAGCAGCTTTGGGACAGGGAGAGGGATGAACACTGAAGCTTTCTTT. Encoded protein: CASSFGTGRGMNTEAFF.

The chain is built from TRBV27 and TRBJ2-3; D ambiguous. V lost 6 bases and J lost 0, with 4 bases in between. The CDR3 covers 12 residues. CDR1 MNHEY and CDR2 SMNVEV come from the germline V gene (reference sequence). The CDR3 region is CASSESTDTQYF. DNA of the CDR3: TGTGCCAGCAGCGAGAGCACAGATACGCAGTATTTT.

The chain couples TRBV3-1 (or the pseudogene TRBV3-2) to TRBJ2-3; weak D call: TRBD2 (6 bases). The CDR3 spans 15 residues. CDR1 and CDR2 from the germline V gene are LGHDT and YNNKEL (reference sequence). V was clipped by 3 bases and J by 0 bases, with 10 bases between them. CDR3 sequence: CASSHGGTSTDTQYF. CDR3 in DNA: TGTGCCAGCAGCCACGGGGGAACTAGCACAGATACGCAGTATTTT.

This chain connects TRBV27 to TRBJ2-7, with 7 bases lining up with TRBD2. Germline values: CDR1 MNHEY, CDR2 SMNVEV (reference sequence). Losses at the gene ends were 5 bases for V and 1 base for J; bases not matched to a gene: 8. The CDR3 contains 15 residues. The DNA of the CDR3 is TGTGCCAGCAGTCCCGGGACTACCTTTTCCTACGAGCAGTACTTC. Translating it yields CASSPGTTFSYEQYF.

This chain joins TRBV7-9 and TRBJ2-7; the match to TRBD2 covers 10 bases. V shed 3 bases and J 1 base; nucleotides not matched to a gene: 3. This CDR3 has 15 amino acids. In germline, CDR1 is SEHNR, CDR2 FQNEAQ (reference sequence). This chain's CDR3 is CASSFTSGKSYEQYF. The CDR3 bases are TGTGCCAGCAGCTTCACTAGCGGGAAGTCCTACGAGCAGTACTTC.

V usage is TRBV2 and J usage is TRBJ2-2, with 12 bases lining up with TRBD2. The germline V gene encodes CDR1 SNHLY and CDR2 FYNNEI. The V gene end was trimmed by 3 bases and the J gene end by 1 base; junction bases not matched to a gene: 6. The CDR3 spans 18 residues. CDR3 in DNA: TGTGCCAGCAGTGAGGCTAGCGGGAGGGAAAAGAACACCGGGGAGCTGTTTTTT. It is translated as CASSEASGREKNTGELFF.

V usage is TRBV6-1 and J usage is TRBJ1-2; D uncertain. This CDR3 region has 14 residues. Per the germline V gene, CDR1 is MNHNS and CDR2 is SASEGT. V gave up 2 bases and J gave up 3 bases, with 10 bases separating them. Here the CDR3 DNA reads TGTGCCAGCAGTGAAATTGCCAGTGACTATGGCTACACCTTC. Residues: CASSEIASDYGYTF.

This chain connects TRBV6-5 to TRBJ1-4; 7 positions match TRBD1. With 8 bases clipped from V and 7 bases from J, the junction kept 13 bases outside the gene matches. Germline loops: CDR1 MNHEY, CDR2 SVGAGI. The CDR3 has 15 residues. CDR3 protein: CASGSQGLGGEKLFF. For the CDR3, the DNA is TGTGCCAGCGGATCACAGGGGTTAGGTGGTGAAAAACTGTTTTTT.

CDR3 DNA: TGTGCCAGCAGCCAAGTAGAGTCGGGGTACAATCAGCCCCAGCATTTT. It is translated as CASSQVESGYNQPQHF. The chain uses TRBV3-1 (or the pseudogene TRBV3-2) and TRBJ1-5; no clear D gene. Germline V lookup: CDR1 LGHDT, CDR2 YNNKEL (reference sequence). The CDR3 totals 16 residues. The germline V and J ends were trimmed by 1 base and 3 bases, with 13 bases remaining between them.

Written as DNA, the CDR3 is TGTGCCAGTAGTATGACTCCCCTTAGCACTGAAGCTTTCTTT. It codes for CASSMTPLSTEAFF. This chain links TRBV19 with TRBJ1-1; D gene ambiguous. The CDR3 sequence is 14 residues long. CDR1 is LNHDA, CDR2 SQIVND, per germline (reference sequence). V gave up 3 bases and J gave up 4 bases, with 12 bases separating them.

The J gene is TRBJ2-3, the V gene TRBV24-1; no definite D call. The V gene lost 2 bases and the J gene lost 6 bases, with 11 bases spanning the gap. The CDR3 contains 14 residues. Per the germline V gene, CDR1 is KGHDR and CDR2 is SFDVKD. The DNA of the CDR3 is TGTGCCACCAGTGATTACTACCGGAGTGATACGCAGTATTTT. It codes for CATSDYYRSDTQYF.

The V and J genes are TRBV6-5 and TRBJ2-7; 8 nucleotides line up with TRBD2. This CDR3 has 14 amino acids. V shed 7 bases and J 0 bases; nucleotides not matched to a gene: 5. Germline CDR1 MNHEY, CDR2 SVGAGI. The CDR3 coding sequence is TGTGCCAGCAACTTAGCGGGACCCTCCTACGAGCAGTACTTC. Its protein product is CASNLAGPSYEQYF.

The chain is built from TRBV7-9 and TRBJ2-5, with 9 nucleotides matching TRBD1. The germline V gene has CDR1 SEHNR and CDR2 FQNEAQ (reference sequence). CDR3 length: 16 residues. Trimming took 4 bases from V and 0 from J; bases not matched to a gene: 6. CDR3 amino acids: CASSSWTGAHQETQYF. The CDR3 DNA is TGTGCCAGCAGCTCCTGGACAGGGGCCCACCAAGAGACCCAGTACTTC.

The genes are TRBV27 and TRBJ1-1; D uncertain. The CDR3 sequence is 14 residues long. Germline V CDR1 and CDR2: MNHEY, SMNVEV (reference sequence). The germline V and J ends were trimmed by 6 bases and 0 bases, with 11 bases remaining between them. CDR3 coding DNA: TGTGCCAGCAGACGGGTATCGATGAACACTGAAGCTTTCTTT. Encoded protein: CASRRVSMNTEAFF.

The chain has TRBV4-2 and TRBJ2-2; 8 bases match TRBD2. Germline V gene lookup returns CDR1 LGHNA and CDR2 YNFKEQ. The CDR3 is 18 amino acids. J gave up 6 bases and V 0 bases, and 12 bases lay outside the gene matches. The CDR3 DNA reads as TGTGCCAGCAGCCAAGATCCGGGGGGGAGGGCCCTCTCCGGGGAGCTGTTTTTT. Translating it yields CASSQDPGGRALSGELFF.

DNA of the CDR3: TGTGCCAGCAGTTGGGGCCCCGATAGCACAGATACGCAGTATTTT. This translates into CASSWGPDSTDTQYF. The V and J genes are TRBV6-5 and TRBJ2-3, with a possible D match to TRBD1 (5 bases). This CDR3 comprises 15 residues. Looked up from germline, CDR1 is MNHEY and CDR2 is SVGAGI. Trimming stripped 4 bases from V and 0 bases from J, with 11 bases between.

The chain links TRBV6-1 to TRBJ2-1; 10 bases align to TRBD2. With V trimmed by 0 bases and J by 9 bases, 8 bases remained unmatched. Looked up from germline, CDR1 is MNHNS and CDR2 is SASEGT. The CDR3 has 16 residues. This chain's CDR3 is CASSEAELAGISEQFF. In DNA form, the CDR3 reads TGTGCCAGCAGTGAAGCTGAACTAGCGGGAATATCTGAGCAGTTCTTC.

V and J are TRBV5-1 and TRBJ1-1; perhaps TRBD1 as D (5 bases). Germline CDR1 reads SGHRS; CDR2 reads YFSETQ. V was shortened by 5 bases and J by 5 bases, with 16 bases between the two germline ends. The CDR3 is 14 residues long. The CDR3 bases are TGCGCCAGCAGTTCAGGGTTTTCCGGTACTGAAGCTTTCTTT. Its protein product is CASSSGFSGTEAFF.

The chain employs TRBV27 and TRBJ1-5; perhaps TRBD1 as D (5 bases). CDR3 size: 14 residues. Germline V lookup: CDR1 MNHEY, CDR2 SMNVEV (reference sequence). V was cut by 6 bases and J by 8 bases, with 17 bases left in between. CDR3 sequence: CASSQRQFGEPQHF. The DNA for the CDR3 is TGTGCCAGCAGCCAAAGACAGTTTGGAGAGCCCCAGCATTTT.

This chain connects TRBV19 to TRBJ1-5; unclear D gene. V was clipped by 0 bases and J by 0 bases, with 15 bases between them. In germline, CDR1 is LNHDA, CDR2 SQIVND (reference sequence). The CDR3 length is 18 residues. CDR3 sequence reads: CASSIDRRGYYSNQPQHF. In nucleotides, the CDR3 is TGTGCCAGTAGTATAGATCGGCGGGGATATTATAGCAATCAGCCCCAGCATTTT. Together with reference TRBV19 and TRBJ1-5, the CDR3 gives the full variable domain: DGGITQSPKYLFRKEGQNVTLSCEQNLNHDAMYWYRQDPGQGLRLIYYSQIVNDFQKGDIAEGYSVSREKKESFPLTVTSAQKNPTAFYLCASSIDRRGYYSNQPQHFGDGTRLSIL.

J is TRBJ1-5 and V is TRBV18; D perhaps matches TRBD1 (5 bases). Trimming stripped 1 base from V and 3 bases from J, with 10 bases between. This CDR3 contains 15 residues. Germline CDR1 and CDR2: KGHSH and LQKENI. CDR3 protein: CASSPQQAFNQPQHF. The CDR3 nucleotides read TGTGCCAGCTCACCACAACAGGCCTTCAATCAGCCCCAGCATTTT.

The rearrangement links TRBV19 to TRBJ2-7, with 11 bases lining up with TRBD2. V shed 5 bases, J shed 3 bases, and the junction held 6 bases outside the gene matches. Germline-derived CDR1 and CDR2 are LNHDA and SQIVND (reference sequence). This CDR3 region has 15 residues. The CDR3 is CASSRKGLADYEQYF. The CDR3 DNA sequence: TGTGCCAGTAGTCGCAAGGGACTAGCGGACTACGAGCAGTACTTC.

The rearrangement uses TRBV5-1 and TRBJ2-2; 9 bases line up with TRBD1. The CDR3 runs to 16 residues. With 4 bases clipped from V and 0 bases from J, the junction kept 4 bases outside the gene matches. Germline V gives CDR1 SGHRS, CDR2 YFSETQ. DNA of the CDR3: TGCGCCAGCAGCGGGGGGACAGGGACGAACACCGGGGAGCTGTTTTTT. Translating gives CASSGGTGTNTGELFF.

The V call is TRBV11-2, the J call TRBJ2-7; 8 bases are a match to TRBD2. The germline gives CDR1 SGHAT, CDR2 FQNNGV. The V segment lost 3 bases and the J segment 2 bases; nucleotides outside the gene matches: 9. This CDR3 is 16 amino acids long. The CDR3 spells CASSFGPLAVAYEQYF. The CDR3 coding sequence is TGTGCCAGCAGCTTTGGACCACTAGCGGTAGCCTACGAGCAGTACTTC.

The chain has TRBV28 and TRBJ2-1, with D tentatively TRBD1 (5 bases). From germline, CDR1 is MDHEN and CDR2 SYDVKM. The length of the CDR3 is 12 residues. Trimming removed 6 bases at V and 11 bases at J, with 14 bases between. In nucleotides, the CDR3 is TGTGCCAGCAGCGGAACAGGTTATAAGCAGTTCTTC. Residues: CASSGTGYKQFF.

The CDR3 nucleotides are TGTGCCAGTAGTACCGGGACTCTAAACTACGAGCAGTACTTC. Translating it yields CASSTGTLNYEQYF. V gene TRBV19 combines with J gene TRBJ2-7, with D maybe TRBD2 (6 bases). The CDR3 extends over 14 amino acids. V dropped 4 bases and J dropped 3 bases, with 13 bases sitting between them. CDR1 and CDR2 from the germline V gene are LNHDA and SQIVND (reference sequence). The full variable domain, its missing parts supplied by reference TRBV19 and TRBJ2-7, is DGGITQSPKYLFRKEGQNVTLSCEQNLNHDAMYWYRQDPGQGLRLIYYSQIVNDFQKGDIAEGYSVSREKKESFPLTVTSAQKNPTAFYLCASSTGTLNYEQYFGPGTRLTVT.